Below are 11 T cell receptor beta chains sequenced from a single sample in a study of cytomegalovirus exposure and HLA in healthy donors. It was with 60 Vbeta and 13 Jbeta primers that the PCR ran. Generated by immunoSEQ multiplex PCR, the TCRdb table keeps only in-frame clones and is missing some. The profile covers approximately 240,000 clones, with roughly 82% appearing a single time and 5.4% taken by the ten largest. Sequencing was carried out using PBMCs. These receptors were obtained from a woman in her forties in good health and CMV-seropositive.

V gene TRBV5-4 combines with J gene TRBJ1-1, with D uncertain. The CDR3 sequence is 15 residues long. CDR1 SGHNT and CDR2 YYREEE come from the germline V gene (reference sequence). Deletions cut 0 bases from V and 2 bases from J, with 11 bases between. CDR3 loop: CASSLAGGLNTEAFF. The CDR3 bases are TGTGCCAGCAGCTTGGCGGGAGGGCTCAACACTGAAGCTTTCTTT.

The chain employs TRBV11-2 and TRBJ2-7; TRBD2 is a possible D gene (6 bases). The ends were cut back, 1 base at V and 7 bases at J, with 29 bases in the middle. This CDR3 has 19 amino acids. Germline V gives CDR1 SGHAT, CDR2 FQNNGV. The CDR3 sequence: CASSLVRLRERVSSGEQYF. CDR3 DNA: TGTGCCAGCAGCTTAGTTCGACTGAGGGAGCGGGTTTCGTCGGGGGAGCAGTACTTC.

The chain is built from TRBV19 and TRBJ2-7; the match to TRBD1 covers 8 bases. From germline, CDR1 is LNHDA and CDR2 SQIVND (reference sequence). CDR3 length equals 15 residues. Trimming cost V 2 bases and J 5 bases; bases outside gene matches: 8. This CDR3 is CASSITGGFRNEQYF. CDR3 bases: TGTGCCAGTAGTATAACAGGGGGTTTTCGCAACGAGCAGTACTTC.

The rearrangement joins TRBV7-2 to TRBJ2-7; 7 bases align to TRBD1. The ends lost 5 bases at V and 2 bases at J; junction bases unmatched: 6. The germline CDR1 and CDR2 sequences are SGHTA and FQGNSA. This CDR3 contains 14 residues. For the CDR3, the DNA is TGTGCCAGCAGCGCCAGACAGGGTCCCTACGAGCAGTACTTC. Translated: CASSARQGPYEQYF.

Here the CDR3 reads CATNSGRGTGELFF. DNA of the CDR3: TGTGCCACCAATAGCGGGAGGGGAACCGGGGAGCTGTTTTTT. The genes are TRBV2 and TRBJ2-2; 11 nucleotides match TRBD2. Unmatched junction bases numbered 6, after V lost 10 bases and J lost 5 bases. The CDR3 is 14 residues long. Germline assignment: CDR1 SNHLY and CDR2 FYNNEI.

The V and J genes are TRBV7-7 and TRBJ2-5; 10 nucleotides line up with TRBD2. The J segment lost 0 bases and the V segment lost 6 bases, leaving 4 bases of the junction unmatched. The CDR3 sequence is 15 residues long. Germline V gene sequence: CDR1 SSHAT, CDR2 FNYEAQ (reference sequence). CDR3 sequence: CASRPSGGNQETQYF. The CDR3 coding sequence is TGTGCCAGCAGACCTAGCGGGGGAAACCAAGAGACCCAGTACTTC.

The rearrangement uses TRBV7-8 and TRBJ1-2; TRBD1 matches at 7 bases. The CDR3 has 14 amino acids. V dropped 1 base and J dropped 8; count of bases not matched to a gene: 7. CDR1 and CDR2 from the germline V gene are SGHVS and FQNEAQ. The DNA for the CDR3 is TGTGCCAGCAGCTTAGATAACAGGGGTCACGGCTACACCTTC. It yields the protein CASSLDNRGHGYTF.

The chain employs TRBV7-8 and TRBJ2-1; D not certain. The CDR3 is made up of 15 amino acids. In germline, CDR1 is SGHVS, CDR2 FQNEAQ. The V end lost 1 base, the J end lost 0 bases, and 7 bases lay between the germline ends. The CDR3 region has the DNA TGTGCCAGCAGCTTAGTTTGGAGCTCCTACAATGAGCAGTTCTTC. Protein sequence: CASSLVWSSYNEQFF.

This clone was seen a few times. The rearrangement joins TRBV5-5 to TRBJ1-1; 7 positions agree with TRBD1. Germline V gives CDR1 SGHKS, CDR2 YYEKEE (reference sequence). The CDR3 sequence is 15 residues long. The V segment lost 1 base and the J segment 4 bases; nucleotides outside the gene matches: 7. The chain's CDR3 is CASSLLEGAGTEAFF. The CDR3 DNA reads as TGTGCCAGCAGCTTGTTGGAGGGGGCGGGCACTGAAGCTTTCTTT.

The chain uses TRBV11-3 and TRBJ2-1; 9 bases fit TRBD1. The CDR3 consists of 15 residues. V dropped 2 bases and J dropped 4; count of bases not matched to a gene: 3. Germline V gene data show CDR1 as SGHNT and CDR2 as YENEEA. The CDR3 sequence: CASSLRGTGYNEQFF. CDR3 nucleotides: TGTGCCAGCAGCTTACGAGGGACAGGGTACAATGAGCAGTTCTTC.

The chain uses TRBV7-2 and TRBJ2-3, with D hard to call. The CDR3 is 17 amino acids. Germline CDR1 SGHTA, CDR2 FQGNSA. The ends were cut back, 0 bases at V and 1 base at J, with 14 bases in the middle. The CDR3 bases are TGTGCCAGCAGCTTAGCGCGGTTGCGAACCCGCACAGATACGCAGTATTTT. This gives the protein CASSLARLRTRTDTQYF.